One T cell receptor beta chain is described in this entry. Germline lookup yields CDR1 MDHEN and CDR2 SYDVKM. The CDR3 length is 15 residues. Trimming at V came to 6 bases and at J to 8 bases, leaving 10 bases not matched to a gene. The data derive from a study of blood T cell repertoires in COVID-19. Overall study context: Samples of COVID-19 (acute and convalescent) were obtained from the United States, Italy and Spain. Sources were T cells, B-cell-depleted T cells, or PBMCs; the material itself was cDNA or gDNA.

The repertoire was sequenced with immunoSEQ multiplex PCR; TCRdb's copy has only in-frame clones and lacks some. The sample lists roughly 130,000 clones, around 80% occurring once. The clonotype was recovered from a man aged 55-75 years with acute or convalescent COVID-19. V is TRBV28 and J is TRBJ1-2; TRBD1 matches 12 bases. The sequenced material came from peripheral blood. CDR3 residues: CASSSPGQGAGGYTF. For the CDR3, the DNA is TGTGCCAGCAGCTCACCGGGACAGGGGGCGGGAGGCTACACCTTC.